This passage covers 8 T cell receptor beta chains from one sample sequenced in a study of blood T cell repertoires in COVID-19. TCRdb's copy holds only in-frame clones and misses some; the assay was immunoSEQ multiplex PCR. The sample yields 450,000 or so clones, approximately 89% seen once. The sample consisted of peripheral blood. The origin of the receptors is a young man with COVID-19, enrolled during active disease.

V and J are TRBV7-9 and TRBJ2-5; unclear D gene. Germline loops: CDR1 SEHNR, CDR2 FQNEAQ (reference sequence). The V and J ends lost 5 bases and 5 bases respectively, with 9 bases between them. This CDR3 has 12 amino acids. The DNA of the CDR3 is TGTGCCAGCAGCCAAAACATGGAGACCCAGTACTTC. This sequence encodes CASSQNMETQYF.

The chain has TRBV24-1 and TRBJ2-2; 11 bases align to TRBD2. The CDR3 has 18 residues. Germline V gene sequence: CDR1 KGHDR, CDR2 SFDVKD. The V gene end was trimmed by 3 bases and the J gene end by 7 bases; junction bases not matched to a gene: 12. The CDR3 bases are TGTGCCACCAGTGATCTACGTAGCGGGAGGGCCCATATCGGGGAGCTGTTTTTT. The encoded protein is CATSDLRSGRAHIGELFF.

CDR3 coding DNA: TGTGCCAGCAGTTACTCACAGGGAAATGGCTACACCTTC. Translating it yields CASSYSQGNGYTF. The genes are TRBV6-6 and TRBJ1-2; possible D gene TRBD1, 6 bases. Germline V gene sequence: CDR1 MNHNY, CDR2 SVGAGI (reference sequence). V was pared by 0 bases and J by 6 bases, with 8 bases between. This CDR3 region has 13 residues.

The gene calls are TRBV7-6 and TRBJ2-1; a possible D gene is TRBD2 (6 bases). Germline lookup yields CDR1 SGHVS and CDR2 FNYEAQ. Trimming cost V 0 bases and J 0 bases, with 12 bases left between them. This CDR3 comprises 17 residues. CDR3 region: CASSLALRGFSYNEQFF. The CDR3 nucleotides are TGTGCCAGCAGCTTAGCGTTGCGGGGTTTCTCCTACAATGAGCAGTTCTTC.

The chain uses TRBV18 and TRBJ2-2; maybe TRBD2 (6 bases). Trimming removed 3 bases from V and 1 base from J, with 9 bases in between. This CDR3 spans 15 amino acids. Germline values: CDR1 KGHSH, CDR2 LQKENI. CDR3 nucleotides: TGTGCCAGCTCACCGAAAGCGGGGAACACCGGGGAGCTGTTTTTT. Translating gives CASSPKAGNTGELFF.

The J gene is TRBJ1-4, the V gene TRBV5-1; D unresolved. Trimming removed 4 bases at V and 0 bases at J, with 7 bases between. Germline assignment: CDR1 SGHRS and CDR2 YFSETQ. The CDR3 length is 14 residues. The CDR3, as DNA: TGCGCCAGCAGCGCGGGAGCAACTAATGAAAAACTGTTTTTT. It specifies CASSAGATNEKLFF.

Worth noting for this clone: Only one base separates this from a far larger clonotype, so it likely reflects a read error. Other DNA sequences in this sample translate to the same CDR3. V gene TRBV7-3 combines with J gene TRBJ1-1; D not certain. CDR1 is SGHTA and CDR2 is FQGTGA in the germline V gene. V lost 1 base, J lost 1 base, and 4 bases lay in between. The CDR3 is made up of 13 amino acids. For the CDR3, the DNA is TGTGCCAGCAGCTTAAGACAGAACACTGAAGCTTTCTTT. Protein: CASSLRQNTEAFF.

J is TRBJ2-1 and V is TRBV24-1, with 8 bases identical to TRBD2. There are 16 residues in the CDR3. CDR1 and CDR2 from the germline V gene are KGHDR and SFDVKD. J gave up 3 bases and V 2 bases, and 5 bases lay outside the gene matches. The CDR3 DNA reads as TGTGCCACCAGTGATTCCGCCGCGGGGGGCTACAATGAGCAGTTCTTC. Its translation is CATSDSAAGGYNEQFF.